This TCR beta chain was obtained from a study of T-cell reconstitution after alpha-beta-depleted transplantation in children. V dropped 6 bases and J dropped 0; count of bases not matched to a gene: 6. The CDR3 spans 16 residues. The germline CDR1 and CDR2 sequences are SGDLS and YYNGEE. This clonotype was seen once. No antigen is known for it. Findings of the study overall: Fresh T-cell production supplied most of the T-cell counts and diversity seen one year after transplant. At day 60, the high TCRbeta diversity found in some patients originated from recipient T cells and thymic progenitors that had survived. Expanded graft clones, several hundred of them, were reportedly the source of alpha-beta T cells about two months after transplant.

TCRbeta library preparation incorporated unique molecular identifiers. TCRdb reprocessed the PCR reads with MiXCR, giving one entry per CDR3 protein. The repertoire holds about 830,000 distinct CDR3 sequences, roughly 15% seen once, with roughly 4.8% in the top ten. J is TRBJ2-1 and V is TRBV9, with 10 bases matching TRBD2. The TCR comes from a male patient younger than 18 who had a stem cell transplant for acute lymphoblastic leukemia, so the T cells may come from the graft donor. Sample: PBMCs, mostly from graft donor cells, taken 360 days after TCRalphabeta/CD19-depleted stem cell transplant. The CDR3 nucleotides read TGTGCCAGCACGGGACTAGCGCTTAGCTCCTACAATGAGCAGTTCTTC. Encoded protein: CASTGLALSSYNEQFF.